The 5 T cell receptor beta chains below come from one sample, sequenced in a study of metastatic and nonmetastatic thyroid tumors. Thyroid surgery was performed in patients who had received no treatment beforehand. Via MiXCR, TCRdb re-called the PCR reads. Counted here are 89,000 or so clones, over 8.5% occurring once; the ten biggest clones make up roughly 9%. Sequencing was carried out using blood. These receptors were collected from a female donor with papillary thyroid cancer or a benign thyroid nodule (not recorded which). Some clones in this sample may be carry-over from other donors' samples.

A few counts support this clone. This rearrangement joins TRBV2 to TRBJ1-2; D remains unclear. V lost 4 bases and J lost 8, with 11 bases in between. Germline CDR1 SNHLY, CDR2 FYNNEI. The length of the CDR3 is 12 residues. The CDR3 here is CASSGGIFGYTF. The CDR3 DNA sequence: TGTGCCAGCAGTGGAGGGATCTTCGGCTACACCTTC.

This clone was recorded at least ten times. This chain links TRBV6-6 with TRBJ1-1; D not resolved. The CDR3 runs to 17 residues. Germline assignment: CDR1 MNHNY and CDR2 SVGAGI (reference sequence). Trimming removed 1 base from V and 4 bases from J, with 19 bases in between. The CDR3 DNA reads TGTGCCAGCAGTTACTTCCCCGTCAGGAGGCGGGTCACTGAAGCTTTCTTT. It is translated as CASSYFPVRRRVTEAFF.

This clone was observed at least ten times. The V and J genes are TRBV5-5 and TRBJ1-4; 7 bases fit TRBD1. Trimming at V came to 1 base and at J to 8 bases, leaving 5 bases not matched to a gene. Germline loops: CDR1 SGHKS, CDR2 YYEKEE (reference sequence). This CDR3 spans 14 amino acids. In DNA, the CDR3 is TGTGCCAGCAGCTTGAGGGGGCTCGGAGAAAAACTGTTTTTT. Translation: CASSLRGLGEKLFF. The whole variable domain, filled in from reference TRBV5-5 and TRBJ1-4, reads DAGVTQSPTHLIKTRGQQVTLRCSPISGHKSVSWYQQVLGQGPQFIFQYYEKEERGRGNFPDRFSARQFPNYSSELNVNALLLGDSALYLCASSLRGLGEKLFFGSGTQLSVL.

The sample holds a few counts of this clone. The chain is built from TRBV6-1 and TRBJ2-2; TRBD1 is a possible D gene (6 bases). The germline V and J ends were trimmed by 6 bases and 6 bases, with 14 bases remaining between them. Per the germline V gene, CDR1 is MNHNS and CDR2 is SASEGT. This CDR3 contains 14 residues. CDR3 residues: CASRIQGWAGELFF. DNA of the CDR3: TGTGCCAGCAGAATACAGGGTTGGGCCGGGGAGCTGTTTTTT.

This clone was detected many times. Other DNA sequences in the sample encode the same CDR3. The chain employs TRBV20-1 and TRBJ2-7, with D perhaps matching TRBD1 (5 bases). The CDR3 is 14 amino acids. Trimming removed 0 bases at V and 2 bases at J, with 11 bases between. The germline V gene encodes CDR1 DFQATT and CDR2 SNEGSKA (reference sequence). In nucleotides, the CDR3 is TGCAGTGCTAGAGAATCTGACAGAGCCTACGAGCAGTACTTC. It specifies CSARESDRAYEQYF.